Described below is a single T cell receptor beta chain sequence and its context. Its cognate antigen is unknown. The CDR3 spans 15 residues. Germline V lookup: CDR1 SGHRS, CDR2 YFSETQ. The V and J ends lost 1 base and 4 bases respectively, with 14 bases between them. This sample is drawn from a study of identical twins. Template switching added a universal primer site, and cDNA bore unique molecular identifiers. From the 5' RACE reads, TCRdb called clonotypes with MiXCR, one entry per CDR3 protein. The sample records fewer than 500,000 distinct CDR3 sequences, 13% to 15% being singletons. Study observations and caveats: With beta out-of-frame sequences, excess sharing by twins was weaker.

These same data were also listed under a study on yellow fever vaccine responses in identical twins. Per that paper: As reported, the vaccine T cell response of twins seemed partly convergent and partly personalized.

This clonotype was sampled from a woman aged 18-29 years in good health. The chain is built from TRBV5-1 and TRBJ1-1; the D is unclear. Sequenced material: CD4+ T cells sorted from blood. The CDR3 DNA reads TGCGCCAGCAGCTTGTGGCAAACTTCGCCCACTGAAGCTTTCTTT. Amino acid sequence: CASSLWQTSPTEAFF.